These T cell receptor beta chains were read from a single sample in a study of cytomegalovirus exposure and HLA in healthy donors. The data were produced by immunoSEQ multiplex PCR, yet TCRdb's version contains in-frame clones alone and is incomplete. In the table there are 150,000 or so clones, about three quarters of which are singletons. The sequencing sample was made of PBMCs. Every receptor here comes from a man between 35 and 55 years old in good health and CMV-seropositive. CDR3s include the opening cysteine and the closing phenylalanine or tryptophan. Each record gives: clone size, J gene, D gene, V gene, CDR3 DNA, CDR3 protein. A D gene is named only where the DNA matches it firmly. Expanded clones are given a class, and other clones once, few, many or no size at all.

clone_size: NA
j_call: TRBJ2-7
d_call: NA
v_call: TRBV6-1
cdr3_nt: TGTGCCAGCAGTTCCGCAGCGTGGGCCTACGAGCAGTACTTC
cdr3_aa: CASSSAAWAYEQYF

clone_size: NA
j_call: TRBJ2-7
d_call: NA
v_call: TRBV11-2
cdr3_nt: TGTGCCAGCAGCTTAGATTTCGGGGGATCCTACGAGCAGTACTTC
cdr3_aa: CASSLDFGGSYEQYF

clone_size: once
j_call: TRBJ1-5
d_call: NA
v_call: TRBV28
cdr3_nt: TGTGCCAGCAGTTTAGGGGACGGCCAAGGGGGTCAGCCCCAGCATTTT
cdr3_aa: CASSLGDGQGGQPQHF

clone_size: NA
j_call: TRBJ1-1
d_call: NA
v_call: TRBV2
cdr3_nt: TGTGCCAGCAGACCTCAAACAGGTCCCACCTACGCTTTCTTT
cdr3_aa: CASRPQTGPTYAFF

clone_size: NA
j_call: TRBJ2-4
d_call: TRBD1
v_call: TRBV10-1
cdr3_nt: TGCGCCAGCAGTGAAGGGGGCTTAGCCAAAAACAGTCAGTACTTC
cdr3_aa: CASSEGGLAKNSQYF

clone_size: few
j_call: TRBJ2-3
d_call: NA
v_call: TRBV29-1
cdr3_nt: TGCAGCGTCGCGGTCGGAGGACTGACTTCAGATACGCAGTATTTT
cdr3_aa: CSVAVGGLTSDTQYF

clone_size: NA
j_call: TRBJ1-2
d_call: NA
v_call: TRBV5-4
cdr3_nt: TGTGCCAGCAGCTTGGTGGGGGCGAATCCTACCTTC
cdr3_aa: CASSLVGANPTF

clone_size: once
j_call: TRBJ2-7
d_call: NA
v_call: TRBV7-3
cdr3_nt: TGTGCCAGCAGCCCATCGGGTGCCTACGAGCAGTACTTC
cdr3_aa: CASSPSGAYEQYF

clone_size: NA
j_call: TRBJ2-3
d_call: TRBD1
v_call: TRBV6-5
cdr3_nt: TGTGCCAGCAGTCGACAGGGGATCACAGATACGCAGTATTTT
cdr3_aa: CASSRQGITDTQYF

clone_size: NA
j_call: TRBJ2-7
d_call: TRBD2
v_call: TRBV6-1
cdr3_nt: TGTGCCAGCAGTGATGGGACGAATTGGCTAGCGGGAGTGGGCGAGCAGTACTTC
cdr3_aa: CASSDGTNWLAGVGEQYF

clone_size: NA
j_call: TRBJ2-2
d_call: NA
v_call: TRBV29-1
cdr3_nt: TGCAGTTGGGCAGAGAACACCGGGGAGCTGTTTTTT
cdr3_aa: CSWAENTGELFF

clone_size: NA
j_call: TRBJ2-1
d_call: NA
v_call: TRBV29-1
cdr3_nt: TGCAGCGCTCAGGACGTGAGAGGGGGTGGTAAAGGTGAGCAGTTCTTC
cdr3_aa: CSAQDVRGGGKGEQFF

clone_size: NA
j_call: TRBJ2-5
d_call: TRBD1
v_call: TRBV7-2
cdr3_nt: TGTGCCAGCAGTCGGGACAGGGGAGAGACCCAGTACTTC
cdr3_aa: CASSRDRGETQYF

clone_size: NA
j_call: TRBJ2-5
d_call: TRBD2
v_call: TRBV9
cdr3_nt: TGTGCCAGCAGCGCGGTAGCGGGAGCTTCAGAGACCCAGTACTTC
cdr3_aa: CASSAVAGASETQYF

clone_size: NA
j_call: TRBJ1-2
d_call: NA
v_call: TRBV10-1
cdr3_nt: TGCGCCAGGCCGGACCTAGAGGGCTATGGCTACACCTTC
cdr3_aa: CARPDLEGYGYTF

clone_size: NA
j_call: TRBJ2-5
d_call: NA
v_call: TRBV7-2
cdr3_nt: TGTGCCAGCAGCACCTGGGGGGGGACACCCGGGGGAGAGACCCAGTACTTC
cdr3_aa: CASSTWGGTPGGETQYF

clone_size: NA
j_call: TRBJ2-7
d_call: TRBD2
v_call: TRBV5-1
cdr3_nt: TGCGCCAGCAGCGCACTAACTAGCGGGGTTACCTACGAGCAGTACTTC
cdr3_aa: CASSALTSGVTYEQYF

clone_size: NA
j_call: TRBJ1-5
d_call: NA
v_call: TRBV27
cdr3_nt: TGTGCCAGCAGCCCCGACGGGGAGCCCTATCAGCCCCAGCATTTT
cdr3_aa: CASSPDGEPYQPQHF

clone_size: NA
j_call: TRBJ2-1
d_call: TRBD2
v_call: TRBV6-6
cdr3_nt: TGTGCCAGCGCATCTAGCGGGAGCTACAATGAGCAGTTCTTC
cdr3_aa: CASASSGSYNEQFF

clone_size: NA
j_call: TRBJ2-7
d_call: NA
v_call: TRBV28
cdr3_nt: TGTGCCAGCAGTTTTGGGGGCAGCAGGGGCCCCTACGAGCAGTACTTC
cdr3_aa: CASSFGGSRGPYEQYF

clone_size: NA
j_call: TRBJ2-1
d_call: TRBD2
v_call: TRBV28
cdr3_nt: TGTGCCAGCAGTGCCCCGGGACTAGGTGTTAATGAGCAGTTCTTC
cdr3_aa: CASSAPGLGVNEQFF

clone_size: NA
j_call: TRBJ2-7
d_call: NA
v_call: TRBV11-2
cdr3_nt: TGTGCCAGCAGTTCCGGACAGAGCTACGAGCAGTACTTC
cdr3_aa: CASSSGQSYEQYF

clone_size: NA
j_call: TRBJ2-3
d_call: NA
v_call: TRBV7-2
cdr3_nt: TGTGCCAGCAGCTCCCTCGGGAGTACAACAGATACGCAGTATTTT
cdr3_aa: CASSSLGSTTDTQYF

clone_size: NA
j_call: TRBJ2-1
d_call: TRBD2
v_call: TRBV18
cdr3_nt: TGTGCCAGCTCACCAAGTCTCTTGAGCGGGAAAGGGAATGAGCAGTTCTTC
cdr3_aa: CASSPSLLSGKGNEQFF

clone_size: NA
j_call: TRBJ2-3
d_call: NA
v_call: TRBV6-5
cdr3_nt: TGTGCCAGCAGGCCGGGACTGGACACAGATACGCAGTATTTT
cdr3_aa: CASRPGLDTDTQYF

clone_size: NA
j_call: TRBJ2-7
d_call: NA
v_call: TRBV6-1
cdr3_nt: TGTGCCAGCAGCCCTCCCGGGAAGGGAGCCTACGAGCAGTACTTC
cdr3_aa: CASSPPGKGAYEQYF

clone_size: NA
j_call: TRBJ2-1
d_call: TRBD2
v_call: TRBV15
cdr3_nt: TGTGCCACCAGCAGAGCCCCGACTAGCGGGAATAATGAGCAGTTCTTC
cdr3_aa: CATSRAPTSGNNEQFF

clone_size: NA
j_call: TRBJ2-1
d_call: TRBD2
v_call: TRBV7-7
cdr3_nt: TGTGCCAGCAGCCCCAATAGCGGGAGCCGCTACAATGAGCAGTTCTTC
cdr3_aa: CASSPNSGSRYNEQFF

clone_size: NA
j_call: TRBJ1-3
d_call: TRBD1
v_call: TRBV5-1
cdr3_nt: TGCGCCAGCGGACAGGGGAGCTCTGGAAACACCATATATTTT
cdr3_aa: CASGQGSSGNTIYF

clone_size: NA
j_call: TRBJ2-3
d_call: TRBD2
v_call: TRBV6-5
cdr3_nt: TGTGCCAGCAGTTCTCCCAGCGGGAGGGGCACAGATACGCAGTATTTT
cdr3_aa: CASSSPSGRGTDTQYF

clone_size: NA
j_call: TRBJ2-1
d_call: TRBD2
v_call: TRBV7-9
cdr3_nt: TGTGCCAGCCCCTCCCTCGTCGGTAGCGGGGACAATGAGCAGTTCTTC
cdr3_aa: CASPSLVGSGDNEQFF

clone_size: NA
j_call: TRBJ1-1
d_call: NA
v_call: TRBV11-2
cdr3_nt: TGTGCCAGCAGCCTCGTCGTGGGAGGAACTGAAGCTTTCTTT
cdr3_aa: CASSLVVGGTEAFF

clone_size: NA
j_call: TRBJ1-4
d_call: NA
v_call: TRBV2
cdr3_nt: TGTGCCAGCCGAGGAACGGCAACTAATGAAAAACTGTTTTTT
cdr3_aa: CASRGTATNEKLFF

clone_size: NA
j_call: TRBJ1-3
d_call: NA
v_call: TRBV11-2
cdr3_nt: TGTGCCAGCAGCTTAGCCGAGGGTTTAACTGGAAACACCATATATTTT
cdr3_aa: CASSLAEGLTGNTIYF

clone_size: NA
j_call: TRBJ2-1
d_call: TRBD2
v_call: TRBV2
cdr3_nt: TGTGCCAGCAGGGCCGAGGTAGCGGGAAAGCAGTTCTTC
cdr3_aa: CASRAEVAGKQFF